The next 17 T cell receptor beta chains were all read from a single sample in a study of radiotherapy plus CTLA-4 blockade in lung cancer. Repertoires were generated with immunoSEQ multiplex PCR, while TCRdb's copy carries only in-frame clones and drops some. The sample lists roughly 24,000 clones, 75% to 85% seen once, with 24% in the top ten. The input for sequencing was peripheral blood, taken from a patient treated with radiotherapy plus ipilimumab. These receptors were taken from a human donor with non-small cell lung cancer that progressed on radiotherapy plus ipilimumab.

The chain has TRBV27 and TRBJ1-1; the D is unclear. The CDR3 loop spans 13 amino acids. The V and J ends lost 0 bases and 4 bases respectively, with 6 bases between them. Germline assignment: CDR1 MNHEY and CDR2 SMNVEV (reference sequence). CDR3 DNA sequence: TGTGCCAGCAGTTTATCCTTGGGCACTGAAGCTTTCTTT. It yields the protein CASSLSLGTEAFF.

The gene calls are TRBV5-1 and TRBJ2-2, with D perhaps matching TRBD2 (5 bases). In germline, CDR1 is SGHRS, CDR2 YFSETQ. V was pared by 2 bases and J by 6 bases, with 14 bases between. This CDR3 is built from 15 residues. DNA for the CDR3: TGCGCCAGCAGCTTCGGCTTTAGAGGGTCCGGGGAGCTGTTTTTT. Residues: CASSFGFRGSGELFF.

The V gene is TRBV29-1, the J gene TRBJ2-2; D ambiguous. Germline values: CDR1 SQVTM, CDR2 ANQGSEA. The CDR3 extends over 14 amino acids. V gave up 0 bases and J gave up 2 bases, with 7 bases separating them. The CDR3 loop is CSVEDKSNTGELFF. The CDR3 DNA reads TGCAGCGTTGAAGATAAGAGTAACACCGGGGAGCTGTTTTTT.

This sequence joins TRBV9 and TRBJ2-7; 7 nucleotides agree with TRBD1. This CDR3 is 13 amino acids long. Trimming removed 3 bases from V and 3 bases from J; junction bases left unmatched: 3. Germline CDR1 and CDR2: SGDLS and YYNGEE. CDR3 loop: CASSAGDSYEQYF. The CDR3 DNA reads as TGTGCCAGCAGCGCTGGGGACAGCTACGAGCAGTACTTC.

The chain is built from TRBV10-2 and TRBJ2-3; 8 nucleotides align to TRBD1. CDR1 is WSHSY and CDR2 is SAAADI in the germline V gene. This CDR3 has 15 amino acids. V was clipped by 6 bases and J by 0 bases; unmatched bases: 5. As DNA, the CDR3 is TGCGCCAGCAGCGCGCACAGGGGGAGCACAGATACGCAGTATTTT. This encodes CASSAHRGSTDTQYF.

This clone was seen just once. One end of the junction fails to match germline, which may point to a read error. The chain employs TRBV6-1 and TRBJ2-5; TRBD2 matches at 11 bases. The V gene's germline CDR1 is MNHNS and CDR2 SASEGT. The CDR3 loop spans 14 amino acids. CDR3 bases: TGTGCCAGCAGTGAAGAGGGAACTAGCGGGGGAAGGGACTTC. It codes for CASSEEGTSGGRDF.

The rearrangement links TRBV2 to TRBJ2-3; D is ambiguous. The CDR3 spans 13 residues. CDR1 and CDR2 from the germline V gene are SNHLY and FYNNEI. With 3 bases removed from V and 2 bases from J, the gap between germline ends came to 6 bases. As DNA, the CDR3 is TGTGCCAGCAGTGAGGGTCCCACAGATACGCAGTATTTT. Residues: CASSEGPTDTQYF.

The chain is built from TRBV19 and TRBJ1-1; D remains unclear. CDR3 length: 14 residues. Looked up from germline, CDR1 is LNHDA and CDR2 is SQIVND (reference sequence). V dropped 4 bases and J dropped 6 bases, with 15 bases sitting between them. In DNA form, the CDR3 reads TGTGCCAGTAGTAGGACCGCATATGGCGCTGAAGCTTTCTTT. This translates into CASSRTAYGAEAFF.

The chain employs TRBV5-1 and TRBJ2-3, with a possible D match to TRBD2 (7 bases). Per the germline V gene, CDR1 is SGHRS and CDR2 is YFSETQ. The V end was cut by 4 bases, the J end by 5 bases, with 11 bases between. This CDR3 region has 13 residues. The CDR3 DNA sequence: TGCGCCAGCAGCCGGGGGGCTGGAGATACGCAGTATTTT. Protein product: CASSRGAGDTQYF. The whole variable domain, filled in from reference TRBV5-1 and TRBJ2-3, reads KAGVTQTPRYLIKTRGQQVTLSCSPISGHRSVSWYQQTPGQGLQFLFEYFSETQRNKGNFPGRFSGRQFSNSRSEMNVSTLELGDSALYLCASSRGAGDTQYFGPGTRLTVL.

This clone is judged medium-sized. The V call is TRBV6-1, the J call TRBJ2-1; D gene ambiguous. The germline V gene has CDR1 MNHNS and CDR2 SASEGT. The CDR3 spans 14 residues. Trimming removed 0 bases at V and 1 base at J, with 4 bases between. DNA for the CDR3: TGTGCCAGCAGTGAAGCGAGTTCCTACAATGAGCAGTTCTTC. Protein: CASSEASSYNEQFF.

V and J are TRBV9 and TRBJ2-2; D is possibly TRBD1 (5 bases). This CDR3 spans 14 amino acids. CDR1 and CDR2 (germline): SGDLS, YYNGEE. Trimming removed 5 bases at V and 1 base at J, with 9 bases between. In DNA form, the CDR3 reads TGTGCCAGCAGGCCACAGGAGAACACCGGGGAGCTGTTTTTT. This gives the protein CASRPQENTGELFF. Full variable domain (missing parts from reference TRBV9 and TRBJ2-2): DSGVTQTPKHLITATGQRVTLRCSPRSGDLSVYWYQQSLDQGLQFLIQYYNGEERAKGNILERFSAQQFPDLHSELNLSSLELGDSALYFCASRPQENTGELFFGEGSRLTVL.

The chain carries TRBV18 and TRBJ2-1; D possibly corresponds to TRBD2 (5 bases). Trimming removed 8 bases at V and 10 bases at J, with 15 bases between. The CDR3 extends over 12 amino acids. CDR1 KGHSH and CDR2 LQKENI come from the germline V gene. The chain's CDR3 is CASSADSKEQFF. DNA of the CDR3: TGTGCCAGCAGCGCGGACTCAAAGGAGCAGTTCTTC.

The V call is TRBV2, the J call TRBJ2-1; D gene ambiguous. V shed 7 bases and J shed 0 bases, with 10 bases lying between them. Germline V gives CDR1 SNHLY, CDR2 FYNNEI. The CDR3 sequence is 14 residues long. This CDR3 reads CASKSPSSYNEQFF. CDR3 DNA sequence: TGTGCCAGCAAATCCCCCAGCTCCTACAATGAGCAGTTCTTC.

The CDR3 DNA follows: TGCGCCAGCAGCCCAAGTTCACTACCGGGACAGGGGAGTCTCGAGCAGTACTTC. Amino acids: CASSPSSLPGQGSLEQYF. The chain combines TRBV4-1 with TRBJ2-7, with 10 positions matching TRBD1. Germline V CDR1 and CDR2: MGHRA, YSYEKL. This CDR3 is built from 18 residues. The junction had 18 bases not matched to a gene; V was cut back by 4 bases and J by 6 bases.

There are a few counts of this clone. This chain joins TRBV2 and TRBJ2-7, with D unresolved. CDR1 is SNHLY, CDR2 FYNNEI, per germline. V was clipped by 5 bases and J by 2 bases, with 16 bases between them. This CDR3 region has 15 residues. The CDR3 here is CASSLSMGSPYEQYF. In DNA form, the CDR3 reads TGTGCCAGCAGTTTATCGATGGGCAGTCCCTACGAGCAGTACTTC.

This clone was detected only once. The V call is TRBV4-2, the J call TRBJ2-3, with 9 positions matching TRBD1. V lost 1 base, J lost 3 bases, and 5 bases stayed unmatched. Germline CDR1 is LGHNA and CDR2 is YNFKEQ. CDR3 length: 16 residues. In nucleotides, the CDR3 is TGTGCCAGCAGCCAAGGGACGGGACAGGGTACAGATACGCAGTATTTT. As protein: CASSQGTGQGTDTQYF.

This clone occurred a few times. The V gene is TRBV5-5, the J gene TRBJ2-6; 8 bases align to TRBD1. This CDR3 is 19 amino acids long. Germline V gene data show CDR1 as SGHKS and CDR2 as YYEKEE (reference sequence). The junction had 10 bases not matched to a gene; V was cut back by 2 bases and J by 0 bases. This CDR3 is CASSFLPGQVLSGANVLTF. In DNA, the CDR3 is TGTGCCAGCAGCTTTCTCCCGGGACAGGTGCTCTCTGGGGCCAACGTCCTGACTTTC.